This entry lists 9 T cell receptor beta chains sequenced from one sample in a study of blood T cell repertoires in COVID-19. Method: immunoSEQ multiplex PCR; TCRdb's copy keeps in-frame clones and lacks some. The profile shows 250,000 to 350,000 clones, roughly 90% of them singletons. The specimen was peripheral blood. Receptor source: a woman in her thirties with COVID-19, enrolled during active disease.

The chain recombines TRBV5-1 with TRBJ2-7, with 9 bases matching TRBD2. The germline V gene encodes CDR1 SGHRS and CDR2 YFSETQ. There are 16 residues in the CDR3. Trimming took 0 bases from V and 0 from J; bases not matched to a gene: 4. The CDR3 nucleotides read TGCGCCAGCAGCTTGGGACTAGCGGACAGCTCCTACGAGCAGTACTTC. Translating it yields CASSLGLADSSYEQYF.

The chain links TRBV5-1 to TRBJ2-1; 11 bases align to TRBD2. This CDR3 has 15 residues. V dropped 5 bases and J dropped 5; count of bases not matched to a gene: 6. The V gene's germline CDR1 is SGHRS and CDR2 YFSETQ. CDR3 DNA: TGCGCCAGCAGATTCGGACTAGCGGGTAACAATGAGCAGTTCTTC. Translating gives CASRFGLAGNNEQFF.

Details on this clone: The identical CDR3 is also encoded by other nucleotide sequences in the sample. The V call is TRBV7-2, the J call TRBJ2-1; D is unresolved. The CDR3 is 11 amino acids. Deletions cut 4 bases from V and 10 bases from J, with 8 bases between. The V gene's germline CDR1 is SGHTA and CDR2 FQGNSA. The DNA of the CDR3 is TGTGCCAGCAGCTCATCGGTAGAGCAGTTCTTC. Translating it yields CASSSSVEQFF.

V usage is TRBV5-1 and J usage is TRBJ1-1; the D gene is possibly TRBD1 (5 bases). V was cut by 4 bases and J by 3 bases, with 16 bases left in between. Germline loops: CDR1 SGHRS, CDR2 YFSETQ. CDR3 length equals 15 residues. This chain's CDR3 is CASSTLDSEYTEAFF. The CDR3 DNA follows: TGCGCCAGCAGCACTCTCGACAGCGAGTACACTGAAGCTTTCTTT. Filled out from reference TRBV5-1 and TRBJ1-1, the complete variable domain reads KAGVTQTPRYLIKTRGQQVTLSCSPISGHRSVSWYQQTPGQGLQFLFEYFSETQRNKGNFPGRFSGRQFSNSRSEMNVSTLELGDSALYLCASSTLDSEYTEAFFGQGTRLTVV.

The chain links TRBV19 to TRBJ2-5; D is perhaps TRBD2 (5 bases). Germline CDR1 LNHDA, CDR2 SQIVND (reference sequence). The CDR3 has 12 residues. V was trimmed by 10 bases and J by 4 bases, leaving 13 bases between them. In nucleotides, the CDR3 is TGTGCCACGAGGGCAGAGCTAGAGACCCAGTACTTC. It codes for CATRAELETQYF. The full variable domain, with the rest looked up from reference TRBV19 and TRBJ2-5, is DGGITQSPKYLFRKEGQNVTLSCEQNLNHDAMYWYRQDPGQGLRLIYYSQIVNDFQKGDIAEGYSVSREKKESFPLTVTSAQKNPTAFYLCATRAELETQYFGPGTRLLVL.

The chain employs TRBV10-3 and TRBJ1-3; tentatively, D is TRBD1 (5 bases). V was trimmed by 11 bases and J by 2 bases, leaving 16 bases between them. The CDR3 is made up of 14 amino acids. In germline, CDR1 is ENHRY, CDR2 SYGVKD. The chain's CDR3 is CAASSWGPGNTIYF. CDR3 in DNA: TGTGCCGCATCCTCTTGGGGCCCTGGAAACACCATATATTTT.

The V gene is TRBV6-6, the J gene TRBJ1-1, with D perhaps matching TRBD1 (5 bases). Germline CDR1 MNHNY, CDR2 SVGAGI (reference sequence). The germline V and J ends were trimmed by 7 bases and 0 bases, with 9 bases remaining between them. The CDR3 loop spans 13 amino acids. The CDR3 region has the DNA TGTGCCAGCAAAAGGGGAATGAACACTGAAGCTTTCTTT. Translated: CASKRGMNTEAFF.

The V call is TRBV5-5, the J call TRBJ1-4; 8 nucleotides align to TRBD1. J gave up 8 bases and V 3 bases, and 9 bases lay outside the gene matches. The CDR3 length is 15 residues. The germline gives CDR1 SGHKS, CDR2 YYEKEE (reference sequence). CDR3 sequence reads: CASSSGQGLGEKLFF. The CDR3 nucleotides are TGTGCCAGCAGCTCTGGACAGGGCTTAGGGGAAAAACTGTTTTTT.

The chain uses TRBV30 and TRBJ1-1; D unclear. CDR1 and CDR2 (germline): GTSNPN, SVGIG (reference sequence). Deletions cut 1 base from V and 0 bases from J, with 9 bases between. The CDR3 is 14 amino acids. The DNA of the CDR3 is TGTGCCTGGAGTGCCTTGAGCTTGAACACTGAAGCTTTCTTT. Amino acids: CAWSALSLNTEAFF.